This T cell receptor (beta chain) was documented in a study of T-cell reconstitution after alpha-beta-depleted transplantation in children. The junction had 4 bases not matched to a gene; V was cut back by 0 bases and J by 9 bases. Per germline, CDR1 MNHEY and CDR2 SVGAGI. The CDR3 has 14 residues. Study conclusions and caveats: Where alpha-beta T cells came from about two months after transplant was reportedly several hundred expanded graft clones.

Construction of the TCRbeta library involved unique molecular identifiers. Using its own MiXCR run on the PCR reads, TCRdb lists one record per CDR3 protein. The profile shows hundreds of thousands of distinct CDR3 sequences, 10% to 15% of them singletons. Remarks on this clonotype: Its target is not known.

Material: PBMCs, mostly from graft donor cells, obtained 360 days after TCRalphabeta/CD19-depleted stem cell transplant. The rearrangement uses TRBV6-5 and TRBJ2-1, with TRBD1 identical over 8 bases. This clonotype originated in a male patient aged 10 to 17 who had a stem cell transplant for acute myeloid leukemia, so the T cells may come from the graft donor. CDR3 DNA: TGTGCCAGCAGTTACTCCGGACAGGGAAGTGAGCAGTTCTTC. This translates into CASSYSGQGSEQFF.